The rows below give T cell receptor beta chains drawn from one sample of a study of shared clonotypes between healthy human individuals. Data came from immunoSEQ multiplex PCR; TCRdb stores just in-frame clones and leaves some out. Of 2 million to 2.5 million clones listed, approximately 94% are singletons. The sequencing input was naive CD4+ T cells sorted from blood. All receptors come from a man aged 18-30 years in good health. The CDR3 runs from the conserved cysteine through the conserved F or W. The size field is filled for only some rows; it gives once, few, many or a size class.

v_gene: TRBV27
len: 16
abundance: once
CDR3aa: CASSLSRQGARGGYTF

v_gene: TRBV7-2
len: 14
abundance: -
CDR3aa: CASSSKLQGHEQFF

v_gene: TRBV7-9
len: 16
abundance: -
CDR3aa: CASSLAVQGGFYGYTF

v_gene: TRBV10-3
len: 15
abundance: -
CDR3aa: CAIRDLGQSGLGAFF

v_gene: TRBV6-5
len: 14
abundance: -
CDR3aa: CASSYSRVLAEAFF

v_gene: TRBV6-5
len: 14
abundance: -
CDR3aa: CASSYSTASYEQYF

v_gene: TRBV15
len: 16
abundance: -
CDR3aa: CATSREGVINTGELFF

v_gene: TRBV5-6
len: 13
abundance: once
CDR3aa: CASSADYGGELFF

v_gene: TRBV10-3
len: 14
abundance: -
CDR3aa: CAISEGPSNQPQHF

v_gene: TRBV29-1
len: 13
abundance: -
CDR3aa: CGAGVKRTDTQYF

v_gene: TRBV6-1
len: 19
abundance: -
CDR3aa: CASSATQPTRKAINQPQHF

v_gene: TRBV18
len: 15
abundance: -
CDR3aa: CASSPQSGTPYEQYF

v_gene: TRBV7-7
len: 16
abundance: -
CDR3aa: CASSTTQGNSGNTIYF

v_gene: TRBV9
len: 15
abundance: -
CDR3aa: CASSVDEGIDTEAFF

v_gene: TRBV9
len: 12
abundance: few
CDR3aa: CASSVDGNTIYF

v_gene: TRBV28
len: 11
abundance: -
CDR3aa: CASSPRETQYF

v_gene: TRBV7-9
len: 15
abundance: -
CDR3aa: CASSLEGGSSYEQYF

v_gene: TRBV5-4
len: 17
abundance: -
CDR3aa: CASSLDGGAAGGNTIYF

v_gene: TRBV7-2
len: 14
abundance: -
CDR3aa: CASSLAWPVNGYTF

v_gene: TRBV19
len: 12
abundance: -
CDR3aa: CASSKAGEKLFF

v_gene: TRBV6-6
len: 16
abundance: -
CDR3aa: CASTTGTGVDSAEAFF

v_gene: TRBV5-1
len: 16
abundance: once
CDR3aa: CASSLSTFANTGELFF